Below, 22 T cell receptor beta chains from the same sample are listed, as sequenced in a study of T cell responses to AZD1222 COVID-19 vaccine. TCRdb's copy holds only in-frame clones and misses some; the assay was immunoSEQ multiplex PCR. This sample has 90,000 to 120,000 clones; around 91% occur once, and the top ten carry 20% to 25%. Sequencing used peripheral blood, obtained on day 0 of AZD1222 vaccination. These receptor sequences come from an adult in good health.

The rearrangement joins TRBV4-1 to TRBJ2-1, with D possibly being TRBD1 or TRBD2 (5 bases each). V was shortened by 0 bases and J by 5 bases, with 20 bases between the two germline ends. The CDR3 spans 18 residues. The germline V gene has CDR1 MGHRA and CDR2 YSYEKL. The CDR3 sequence: CASSQEEMEVTGHNEQFF. Here the CDR3 DNA reads TGCGCCAGCAGCCAAGAAGAGATGGAAGTGACGGGGCACAATGAGCAGTTCTTC.

The CDR3, as DNA: TGTGCCAGCAGCCAAGATAGGGGGACAGCCTCTGGAAACACCATATATTTT. Its protein is CASSQDRGTASGNTIYF. The genes are TRBV3-1 (or the pseudogene TRBV3-2) and TRBJ1-3, with 7 bases lining up with TRBD1. CDR3 length: 17 residues. CDR1 is LGHDT, CDR2 YNNKEL, per germline (reference sequence). V was clipped by 0 bases and J by 0 bases; unmatched bases: 5.

A word on this clone: The junction departs from the called germline gene at one end, perhaps through a read error. This sequence joins TRBV9 and TRBJ1-2; D unclear. Per germline, CDR1 SGDLS and CDR2 YYNGEE. The CDR3 covers 12 residues. This CDR3 reads CASSVDDYGYTF. CDR3 nucleotides: TGTGCCAGCAGCGTAGATGACTACGGCTACACCTTC.

This chain uses TRBV25-1 with TRBJ2-1; TRBD2 might be the D (6 bases). Germline assignment: CDR1 MGHDK and CDR2 SYGVNS. The CDR3 runs 14 residues. The V end lost 9 bases, the J end lost 4 bases, and 16 bases lay between the germline ends. CDR3 DNA: TGTGCCAGTCGACCGTGGGCGGGGTACAATGAGCAGTTCTTC. Its protein product is CASRPWAGYNEQFF.

The CDR3 DNA is TGTGCCAGCAGCCAAGCAGGGGAACGGTACGAGCAGTACTTC. Translation: CASSQAGERYEQYF. The chain carries TRBV14 and TRBJ2-7; maybe TRBD1 (6 bases). CDR3 length equals 14 residues. V lost 1 base and J 4 bases, leaving 11 bases between the germline ends. CDR1 SGHDN and CDR2 FVKESK come from the germline V gene.

This chain uses TRBV24-1 with TRBJ2-2; no clear D gene. Germline V gene data show CDR1 as KGHDR and CDR2 as SFDVKD. Trimming cost V 10 bases and J 6 bases, with 8 bases left between them. This CDR3 is built from 11 residues. CDR3 loop: CATRLPGELFF. CDR3 bases: TGTGCCACTAGGTTGCCCGGGGAGCTGTTTTTT.

The chain links TRBV5-6 to TRBJ2-5; D is undetermined. The CDR3 is made up of 14 amino acids. Germline CDR1 is SGHDT and CDR2 is YYEEEE. With 0 bases removed from V and 5 bases from J, the gap between germline ends came to 11 bases. In DNA form, the CDR3 reads TGTGCCAGCAGCTTGGAGTCCGGATTGGAGACCCAGTACTTC. It specifies CASSLESGLETQYF.

A word on this clone: One junction end disagrees with the germline gene, perhaps due to a read error. The rearrangement uses TRBV13 and TRBJ1-1; unclear D gene. This CDR3 contains 12 residues. Germline values: CDR1 PRHDT, CDR2 FYEKMQ (reference sequence). CDR3 sequence: CASSTGPSPIDF. CDR3 in DNA: TGTGCCAGCAGCACTGGACCCTCTCCCATTGACTTT.

The chain joins TRBV30 to TRBJ1-4, with D possibly being TRBD1 (5 bases). This CDR3 is built from 13 residues. V dropped 2 bases and J dropped 5 bases, with 9 bases sitting between them. Germline V gene lookup returns CDR1 GTSNPN and CDR2 SVGIG (reference sequence). The CDR3 sequence is CAWSSGLNEKLFF. CDR3 sequence (DNA): TGTGCCTGGAGTTCGGGACTGAATGAAAAACTGTTTTTT.

Here the CDR3 reads CASRAHRSSYNSPLHF. CDR3 DNA: TGTGCCAGCAGGGCCCACAGGAGCTCCTATAATTCACCCCTCCACTTT. The V gene is TRBV2, the J gene TRBJ1-6; maybe TRBD1 (5 bases). This CDR3 has 16 residues. CDR1 is SNHLY, CDR2 FYNNEI, per germline. The germline V and J ends were trimmed by 6 bases and 0 bases, with 12 bases remaining between them.

The rearrangement links TRBV2 to TRBJ1-4; 7 nucleotides line up with TRBD1. The CDR3 is 15 amino acids. The V and J ends lost 6 bases and 2 bases, in that order; junction bases with no gene match: 6. CDR1 is SNHLY and CDR2 is FYNNEI in the germline V gene. CDR3 sequence reads: CASRPTGQTNEKLFF. The CDR3 coding sequence is TGTGCCAGCAGGCCAACGGGACAGACTAATGAAAAACTGTTTTTT. The whole variable domain, remainder taken from reference TRBV2 and TRBJ1-4, is EPEVTQTPSHQVTQMGQEVILRCVPISNHLYFYWYRQILGQKVEFLVSFYNNEISEKSEIFDDQFSVERPDGSNFTLKIRSTKLEDSAMYFCASRPTGQTNEKLFFGSGTQLSVL.

The table lists this clone with a count of one. The same CDR3 also results from other DNA sequences found in this sample. This sequence joins TRBV18 and TRBJ2-1, with 10 bases matching TRBD1. Germline V gene lookup returns CDR1 KGHSH and CDR2 LQKENI. The V gene end was trimmed by 3 bases and the J gene end by 4 bases; junction bases not matched to a gene: 3. The CDR3 sequence is 15 residues long. This CDR3 is CASSPGQGNYNEQFF. As DNA, the CDR3 is TGTGCCAGCTCACCGGGACAGGGGAATTACAATGAGCAGTTCTTC.

The chain is built from TRBV5-1 and TRBJ2-3; D ambiguous. The CDR3 extends over 14 amino acids. V was clipped by 0 bases and J by 1 base, with 6 bases between them. From germline, CDR1 is SGHRS and CDR2 YFSETQ. CDR3 DNA sequence: TGCGCCAGCAGCTTGGAATCGGGCACAGATACGCAGTATTTT. Encoded protein: CASSLESGTDTQYF. The variable domain in full, with the rest retrieved from reference TRBV5-1 and TRBJ2-3, is KAGVTQTPRYLIKTRGQQVTLSCSPISGHRSVSWYQQTPGQGLQFLFEYFSETQRNKGNFPGRFSGRQFSNSRSEMNVSTLELGDSALYLCASSLESGTDTQYFGPGTRLTVL.

With respect to this clone: Other DNA sequences within the sample encode an identical CDR3. The J gene is TRBJ2-4, the V gene TRBV19; D gene uncertain. The germline V gene encodes CDR1 LNHDA and CDR2 SQIVND (reference sequence). The CDR3 runs 11 residues. Between the trimmed V and J ends, which lost 1 base and 9 bases, there was a span of 4 bases. The CDR3 DNA is TGTGCCAGTAGTATAGCGGGCATTCAGTACTTC. Translating it yields CASSIAGIQYF. Full variable domain (rest looked up from reference TRBV19 and TRBJ2-4): DGGITQSPKYLFRKEGQNVTLSCEQNLNHDAMYWYRQDPGQGLRLIYYSQIVNDFQKGDIAEGYSVSREKKESFPLTVTSAQKNPTAFYLCASSIAGIQYFGAGTRLSVL.

The CDR3 protein is CSARGRQGINYEQYF. As DNA, the CDR3 is TGCAGCGCTCGGGGACGACAGGGGATTAACTACGAGCAGTACTTC. The chain links TRBV29-1 to TRBJ2-7, with TRBD1 identical over 8 bases. The ends lost 7 bases at V and 3 bases at J; junction bases unmatched: 14. There are 15 residues in the CDR3. Germline V gene data show CDR1 as SQVTM and CDR2 as ANQGSEA.

The chain is built from TRBV7-3 and TRBJ2-3; 8 bases map to TRBD1. J gave up 5 bases and V 5 bases, and 9 bases lay outside the gene matches. Germline CDR1 and CDR2: SGHTA and FQGTGA. The CDR3 has 15 amino acids. The CDR3 nucleotides read TGTGCCAGCAGCCCAGGGGGCACAAGAGGAGATACGCAGTATTTT. As protein: CASSPGGTRGDTQYF.

The chain carries TRBV3-1 (or the pseudogene TRBV3-2) and TRBJ2-3, with D perhaps TRBD1 or TRBD2 (5 bases each). This CDR3 spans 13 amino acids. V was pared by 10 bases and J by 4 bases, with 15 bases between. Germline CDR1 reads LGHDT; CDR2 reads YNNKEL (reference sequence). The chain's CDR3 is CATPPGPPDTQYF. CDR3 DNA sequence: TGTGCCACCCCACCGGGGCCCCCAGATACGCAGTATTTT.

The chain joins TRBV30 to TRBJ1-3; TRBD1 might be the D (5 bases). The CDR3 is made up of 12 amino acids. The germline V and J ends were trimmed by 4 bases and 12 bases, with 16 bases remaining between them. CDR1 is GTSNPN and CDR2 is SVGIG in the germline V gene (reference sequence). Here the CDR3 DNA reads TGTGCCTGGACCCCGGCGGGGACGAGCATATATTTT. Amino acid sequence: CAWTPAGTSIYF.

The V and J genes are TRBV10-2 and TRBJ2-2; TRBD1 aligns across 8 bases. This CDR3 has 19 amino acids. Germline V lookup: CDR1 WSHSY, CDR2 SAAADI. With V trimmed by 2 bases and J by 2 bases, 13 bases remained unmatched. The CDR3 reads CASSERGPLTGANTGELFF. DNA for the CDR3: TGCGCCAGCAGTGAGAGAGGGCCGTTGACAGGGGCCAACACCGGGGAGCTGTTTTTT.

A few counts support this clone. The chain employs TRBV28 and TRBJ1-1; no reliable D call. Between the trimmed V and J ends, which lost 3 bases and 1 base, there was a span of 9 bases. The CDR3 length is 14 residues. The germline V gene encodes CDR1 MDHEN and CDR2 SYDVKM. CDR3: CASSFMFENTEAFF. In DNA, the CDR3 is TGTGCCAGCAGTTTTATGTTTGAGAACACTGAAGCTTTCTTT.

The J gene is TRBJ2-2, the V gene TRBV5-4; D is uncertain. V was pared by 2 bases and J by 5 bases, with 10 bases between. The CDR3 has 14 amino acids. Per the germline V gene, CDR1 is SGHNT and CDR2 is YYREEE (reference sequence). CDR3 region: CASSFEMTTGELFF. CDR3 coding DNA: TGTGCCAGCAGCTTTGAGATGACTACCGGGGAGCTGTTTTTT.

The V and J genes are TRBV19 and TRBJ1-5; D not resolved. The germline CDR1 and CDR2 sequences are LNHDA and SQIVND (reference sequence). The V end lost 5 bases, the J end lost 5 bases, and 13 bases lay between the germline ends. This CDR3 is built from 14 residues. CDR3 region: CASSPFGLDQPQHF. For the CDR3, the DNA is TGTGCCAGTAGTCCATTCGGCCTTGATCAGCCCCAGCATTTT.